This TCR beta chain was captured in a study of T cells in localized non-small cell lung cancer. The repertoire was sequenced with immunoSEQ multiplex PCR; TCRdb's copy has only in-frame clones and lacks some. This table holds over 1,500 clones, approximately 21% found once. Trimming shortened V by 9 bases and J by 1 base, and 13 bases separated the two germline ends. This CDR3 region has 15 residues. In germline, CDR1 is LNHDA, CDR2 SQIVND (reference sequence). As concerns this clone: Its antigen is as yet unknown.

Study-wide results and caveats: Longer overall survival was linked to higher blood T cell density. In adjacent lung appeared a median 57 of the top 100 tumor clones. Uninvolved adjacent lung showed the highest T cell clonality, exceeding tumor. Since sequencing was restricted to only one region of the tumor, intratumor heterogeneity remains a possibility.

The TCR comes from a male donor older than 55 with stage I lung adenocarcinoma. The chain recombines TRBV19 with TRBJ1-6; the D is unclear. Sequences were derived from lung tumor tissue, sampled before any cancer treatment. The CDR3 region has the DNA TGTGCCAGCAGAAGGGTGGGTTCCTATAATTCACCCCTCCACTTT. Protein product: CASRRVGSYNSPLHF.